The rows below give T cell receptor beta chains drawn from one sample of a study of response to subunit inactivated influenza vaccine. TCRdb itself ran the RT-PCR reads through MiXCR, one entry per CDR3 protein. The top ten clones hold more than 10% of a sample with 500,000 or so distinct CDR3 sequences, roughly 11% of them seen once. Source: PBMCs from blood, taken 45 days after vaccination. All receptors come from a man aged 50-59 years who received an inactivated influenza vaccine. Both conserved end residues are part of each CDR3. A D gene is named only where the DNA matches it firmly. Clone size is given for some rows only: seen once, a few or many times, or a class if the clone is expanded.

>TRBD1|TRBJ2-5|many|TRBV12-3/TRBV12-4
CASSFSGTDLKETQYF
TGTGCCAGCAGTTTCTCCGGGACAGACTTAAAAGAGACCCAGTACTTC
>-|TRBJ2-7|few|TRBV14
CASSQEEGSYEQYF
TGTGCCAGCAGCCAAGAGGAGGGAAGCTACGAGCAGTACTTC
>-|TRBJ1-1|-|TRBV27
CASSLVGGLEAFF
TGTGCCAGCAGTTTAGTCGGGGGGCTGGAAGCTTTCTTT
>-|TRBJ1-6|-|TRBV4-3
CASSQAVSSYNSPLHF
TGCGCCAGCAGCCAGGCGGTGAGCTCCTATAATTCACCCCTCCACTTT
>-|TRBJ2-1|-|TRBV2
CASKESGTLGHNEQFF
TGTGCCAGCAAGGAGTCCGGGACTCTAGGACACAATGAGCAGTTCTTC
>TRBD2|TRBJ2-1|few|TRBV5-6
CASSISGGARIYEQFF
TGTGCCAGCAGCATTAGCGGGGGGGCCCGGATCTATGAGCAGTTCTTC
>-|TRBJ2-3|many|TRBV12-3/TRBV12-4
CASSSEVGTDTQYF
TGTGCCAGCAGTTCGGAGGTTGGCACAGATACGCAGTATTTT
>-|TRBJ2-3|-|TRBV11-3
CASSFLSTRDTQYF
TGTGCCAGCAGCTTTCTCTCAACTAGGGATACGCAGTATTTT
>-|TRBJ2-5|-|TRBV13
CASSPGQIGLQETQYF
TGTGCCAGCAGCCCCGGACAGATAGGGTTGCAAGAGACCCAGTACTTC
>-|TRBJ2-3|-|TRBV15
CATSRGIRDWRPPTQYF
TGTGCCACCAGCAGGGGGATACGGGACTGGAGACCCCCTACGCAGTATTTT
>-|TRBJ2-1|many|TRBV6-1
CASSPPSSYNEQFF
TGTGCCAGCAGCCCACCCAGCAGCTACAATGAGCAGTTCTTC
>TRBD2|TRBJ2-2|few|TRBV20-1
CSARRNAGTSTGELFF
TGCAGTGCTAGACGTAATGCCGGGACTAGCACCGGGGAGCTGTTTTTT
>TRBD2|TRBJ2-1|-|TRBV11-1
CASSRFSSSGRLYNEQFF
TGTGCCAGCAGCCGATTCTCGTCTAGCGGGAGACTCTACAATGAGCAGTTCTTC
>-|TRBJ2-7|-|TRBV2
CASSEEVRAIEQYF
TGTGCCAGCAGTGAAGAGGTCCGCGCAATAGAGCAGTACTTC
>-|TRBJ2-3|-|TRBV20-1
CSAREGIEVSITDTQYF
TGCAGTGCTAGAGAAGGTATCGAAGTGTCGATCACAGATACGCAGTATTTT
>-|TRBJ2-7|few|TRBV4-2
CASSQVSISYEQYF
TGTGCCAGCAGCCAAGTCAGTATTTCCTACGAGCAGTACTTC
>-|TRBJ1-2|few|TRBV5-1
CASRDYWGYTF
TGCGCCAGCAGAGATTACTGGGGCTACACCTTC
>-|TRBJ2-7|-|TRBV5-1
CASSETRGDYEQYF
TGCGCCAGCAGCGAGACCAGGGGAGACTACGAGCAGTACTTC
>-|TRBJ2-3|few|TRBV15
CATSRGPWTDTQYF
TGTGCCACCAGCAGAGGGCCCTGGACAGATACGCAGTATTTT
>TRBD1|TRBJ2-5|-|TRBV6-1
CASRTGQMIQETQYF
TGTGCCAGCAGAACGGGACAGATGATTCAAGAGACCCAGTACTTC
>-|TRBJ2-5|many|TRBV29-1
CSVEGHPGETQYF
TGCAGCGTTGAAGGGCACCCCGGGGAGACCCAGTACTTC
>TRBD2|TRBJ2-1|many|TRBV6-1
CASSVAGGPSNEQFF
TGTGCCAGCAGTGTGGCGGGGGGGCCTAGCAATGAGCAGTTCTTC
>TRBD1|TRBJ2-2|many|TRBV5-1
CASRGPVTGGPGELFF
TGCGCCAGCAGAGGCCCAGTGACAGGGGGTCCCGGGGAGCTGTTTTTT
>-|TRBJ2-1|-|TRBV15
CATSRVVGGSSYNEQFF
TGTGCCACCAGCAGAGTTGTAGGGGGATCCTCCTACAATGAGCAGTTCTTC
>-|TRBJ2-7|-|TRBV18
CASSQGTVSSYEQYF
TGTGCCAGCTCACAAGGAACCGTGAGCTCCTACGAGCAGTACTTC